These 32 T cell receptor beta chains share one sample of origin, sequenced in a study of cytomegalovirus exposure and HLA in healthy donors. The PCR employed 60 Vbeta primers together with 13 Jbeta primers. Method: immunoSEQ multiplex PCR; TCRdb's copy keeps in-frame clones and lacks some. Of 50,000 or so clones listed, roughly 80% are singletons. The material sequenced was PBMCs. The source is a woman in her forties in good health and CMV-seropositive.

This chain links TRBV5-1 with TRBJ2-1, with a weak D call TRBD2 (7 bases). The germline CDR1 and CDR2 sequences are SGHRS and YFSETQ. The CDR3 contains 15 residues. V gave up 0 bases and J gave up 8 bases, with 15 bases separating them. In DNA, the CDR3 is TGCGCCAGCAGCTTGGTAGGAGGAGGGGGGGATGAGCAGTTCTTC. Its protein is CASSLVGGGGDEQFF.

This clone was detected a few times. The chain is built from TRBV15 and TRBJ1-1; 7 positions agree with TRBD1. Germline V gene lookup returns CDR1 LNHNV and CDR2 YYDKDF (reference sequence). J was trimmed by 6 bases and V by 0 bases; bases with no gene match: 10. This CDR3 is built from 16 residues. For the CDR3, the DNA is TGTGCCACCAGCAGAGACTTCGGCAGGGGGAGTGCTGAAGCTTTCTTT. Amino acid sequence: CATSRDFGRGSAEAFF.

This rearrangement joins TRBV7-2 to TRBJ1-5, with D unclear. V was clipped by 6 bases and J by 4 bases, with 10 bases between them. The CDR3 has 13 amino acids. Germline CDR1 and CDR2: SGHTA and FQGNSA. CDR3: CASSPLRNQPQHF. In nucleotides, the CDR3 is TGTGCCAGCAGTCCACTCCGAAATCAGCCCCAGCATTTT.

V and J are TRBV7-2 and TRBJ2-7; TRBD1 might be the D (5 bases). The ends were cut back, 3 bases at V and 6 bases at J, with 9 bases in the middle. Germline assignment: CDR1 SGHTA and CDR2 FQGNSA. The CDR3 sequence is 12 residues long. The CDR3 DNA reads TGTGCCAGCAGCTTTACTGGGGCCGAGCAGTACTTC. Translation: CASSFTGAEQYF.

This clone was detected only a few times. In DNA form, the CDR3 reads TGTGCCAGCAGTTATATCAGACAGAAGCTCGATGGCTACACCTTC. Its translation is CASSYIRQKLDGYTF. The V gene is TRBV6-5, the J gene TRBJ1-2, with D maybe TRBD1 (5 bases). V dropped 3 bases and J dropped 6 bases, with 17 bases sitting between them. Germline assignment: CDR1 MNHEY and CDR2 SVGAGI. The CDR3 spans 15 residues.

In its sample, this clone ranks as medium-sized (0.01 to 0.1%). The chain couples TRBV6-1 to TRBJ1-3; D might be TRBD1 (5 bases). Per germline, CDR1 MNHNS and CDR2 SASEGT. The CDR3 is 14 residues long. V dropped 3 bases and J dropped 4 bases, with 10 bases sitting between them. CDR3 in amino acids: CASSDRGGGNTIYF. The CDR3, as DNA: TGTGCCAGCAGTGATAGGGGAGGCGGAAACACCATATATTTT.

This clone has only a few counts. This chain joins TRBV9 and TRBJ1-4, with D possibly matching TRBD1 (5 bases). Looked up from germline, CDR1 is SGDLS and CDR2 is YYNGEE. The CDR3 length is 14 residues. V dropped 0 bases and J dropped 2 bases, with 5 bases sitting between them. In DNA form, the CDR3 reads TGTGCCAGCAGCGTAGCAGGGACTAATGAAAAACTGTTTTTT. It encodes CASSVAGTNEKLFF.

CDR3 amino acids: CASSLAGTSGGADTQYF. The CDR3 nucleotides read TGTGCCAGCAGCTTGGCCGGGACTAGCGGGGGGGCGGATACGCAGTATTTT. V gene TRBV5-4 combines with J gene TRBJ2-3; TRBD2 matches 16 bases. V was clipped by 0 bases and J by 6 bases; unmatched bases: 4. CDR1 and CDR2 (germline): SGHNT, YYREEE (reference sequence). CDR3 length equals 17 residues.

The chain recombines TRBV5-1 with TRBJ2-3; D unresolved. Trimming took off 6 bases at V and 2 bases at J, with 10 bases between the two ends. This CDR3 spans 13 amino acids. The germline CDR1 and CDR2 sequences are SGHRS and YFSETQ. As DNA, the CDR3 is TGCGCCAGCAATAAGCGACTCACAGATACGCAGTATTTT. Translation gives CASNKRLTDTQYF.

The V gene is TRBV30, the J gene TRBJ1-2; no clear D. Trimming took 7 bases from V and 8 from J, leaving 8 bases between them. The CDR3 consists of 9 residues. The germline V gene has CDR1 GTSNPN and CDR2 SVGIG (reference sequence). CDR3 residues: CASDAGYTF. The CDR3 nucleotides read TGTGCCTCCGATGCGGGCTACACCTTC. The whole variable domain, filled in from reference TRBV30 and TRBJ1-2, reads SQTIHQWPATLVQPVGSPLSLECTVEGTSNPNLYWYRQAAGRGLQLLFYSVGIGQISSEVPQNLSASRPQDRQFILSSKKLLLSDSGFYLCASDAGYTFGSGTRLTVV.

The rearrangement uses TRBV7-2 and TRBJ2-3; a possible D gene is TRBD2 (5 bases). The V gene's germline CDR1 is SGHTA and CDR2 FQGNSA. V lost 1 base and J 2 bases, leaving 13 bases between the germline ends. This CDR3 spans 16 amino acids. DNA of the CDR3: TGTGCCAGCAGCTTAGAAAGCGGTTTGAACACAGATACGCAGTATTTT. Protein sequence: CASSLESGLNTDTQYF. Complete variable domain (other parts from reference TRBV7-2 and TRBJ2-3): GAGVSQSPSNKVTEKGKDVELRCDPISGHTALYWYRQSLGQGLEFLIYFQGNSAPDKSGLPSDRFSAERTGGSVSTLTIQRTQQEDSAVYLCASSLESGLNTDTQYFGPGTRLTVL.

This chain links TRBV7-7 with TRBJ2-1, with 11 nucleotides matching TRBD2. After removal of 1 base from V and 0 bases from J, the junction contained 8 bases not matched to a gene. The germline V gene encodes CDR1 SSHAT and CDR2 FNYEAQ (reference sequence). This CDR3 is built from 19 residues. CDR3 DNA: TGTGCCAGCAGCTTAGATGGGACTAGCGGAACGAGCTCCTACAATGAGCAGTTCTTC. Encoded protein: CASSLDGTSGTSSYNEQFF.

V is TRBV27 and J is TRBJ2-7; TRBD1 agrees at 8 bases. With V trimmed by 3 bases and J by 7 bases, 5 bases remained unmatched. The CDR3 has 13 amino acids. Germline CDR1 is MNHEY and CDR2 is SMNVEV (reference sequence). The CDR3 DNA follows: TGTGCCAGCAGTTTCTGGACAGGGCGTGAGCAGTACTTC. Amino acids: CASSFWTGREQYF.

This clone was seen a few times. The chain links TRBV30 to TRBJ2-3; D possibly corresponds to TRBD1 (6 bases). Per the germline V gene, CDR1 is GTSNPN and CDR2 is SVGIG (reference sequence). V lost 2 bases, J lost 2 bases, and 11 bases lay in between. There are 14 residues in the CDR3. The CDR3 DNA sequence: TGTGCCTGGAGTAGGACAGCTTTCACAGATACGCAGTATTTT. This gives the protein CAWSRTAFTDTQYF.

The CDR3 is CASSLQGANQPQHF. The DNA for the CDR3 is TGTGCCAGCAGCTTGCAGGGGGCCAATCAGCCCCAGCATTTT. This chain links TRBV7-2 with TRBJ1-5; 8 bases map to TRBD1. The length of the CDR3 is 14 residues. Germline assignment: CDR1 SGHTA and CDR2 FQGNSA. The J segment lost 3 bases and the V segment lost 3 bases, leaving 1 base of the junction unmatched.

The J gene is TRBJ2-2, the V gene TRBV29-1, with 10 bases lining up with TRBD1. The CDR3 sequence is 14 residues long. Germline trimming cut 5 bases from V and 3 bases from J; bases unmatched to any gene: 3. Germline-derived CDR1 and CDR2 are SQVTM and ANQGSEA. The CDR3 coding sequence is TGCAGCGTTCAAGGGACAGGGGACACCGGGGAGCTGTTTTTT. This translates into CSVQGTGDTGELFF.

The CDR3, as DNA: TGTGCCAGCAGCCCAACCGGGTCAGTTCTCGGGGAGCTGTTTTTT. It encodes CASSPTGSVLGELFF. This chain uses TRBV7-6 with TRBJ2-2; D ambiguous. This CDR3 is built from 15 residues. Trimming took off 5 bases at V and 7 bases at J, with 17 bases between the two ends. The V gene's germline CDR1 is SGHVS and CDR2 FNYEAQ.

The V and J genes are TRBV5-1 and TRBJ2-7; 10 nucleotides match TRBD1. The V and J ends lost 4 bases and 1 base, in that order; junction bases with no gene match: 2. The CDR3 runs 14 residues. Germline loops: CDR1 SGHRS, CDR2 YFSETQ. CDR3 sequence (DNA): TGCGCCAGCAGCAGACAGGGGGCTTCCTACGAGCAGTACTTC. Translating gives CASSRQGASYEQYF.

CDR3 nucleotide sequence: TGTGCCAGCAGCTTGGATGCAGGGGGCAGTCAGCCCCAGCATTTT. Amino acids: CASSLDAGGSQPQHF. The V gene is TRBV5-4, the J gene TRBJ1-5, with 8 nucleotides matching TRBD1. Germline V lookup: CDR1 SGHNT, CDR2 YYREEE (reference sequence). The CDR3 extends over 15 amino acids. J gave up 6 bases and V 0 bases, and 5 bases lay outside the gene matches.

The V gene is TRBV19, the J gene TRBJ1-5; D is undetermined. V was shortened by 7 bases and J by 11 bases, with 12 bases between the two germline ends. Germline V gene lookup returns CDR1 LNHDA and CDR2 SQIVND (reference sequence). The length of the CDR3 is 11 residues. The CDR3 coding sequence is TGTGCCAGTACCTCATATGCTACCCAGCATTTT. This sequence encodes CASTSYATQHF.

The chain joins TRBV28 to TRBJ2-5; the match to TRBD2 covers 13 bases. The germline gives CDR1 MDHEN, CDR2 SYDVKM. Trimming took 2 bases from V and 1 from J; bases not matched to a gene: 4. This CDR3 spans 17 amino acids. The CDR3: CASSLTSGGAGQETQYF. The CDR3 DNA reads as TGTGCCAGCAGTTTAACTAGCGGGGGGGCGGGCCAAGAGACCCAGTACTTC.

The chain joins TRBV5-8 to TRBJ2-7, with 7 bases fitting TRBD1. Looked up from germline, CDR1 is SGHTS and CDR2 is YDEGEE. This CDR3 is 14 amino acids long. Losses at the gene ends were 4 bases for V and 7 bases for J; bases not matched to a gene: 11. CDR3 region: CASSPRDRSREQYF. CDR3 nucleotides: TGTGCCAGCAGCCCCCGGGACAGATCTCGGGAGCAGTACTTC.

This chain connects TRBV7-9 to TRBJ2-2, with D maybe TRBD1 (6 bases). The CDR3 covers 13 residues. Per the germline V gene, CDR1 is SEHNR and CDR2 is FQNEAQ (reference sequence). V lost 5 bases and J 4 bases, leaving 8 bases between the germline ends. The CDR3 here is CASSRTVTGELFF. Here the CDR3 DNA reads TGTGCCAGCAGCCGGACAGTCACCGGGGAGCTGTTTTTT.

This clone appeared once. This rearrangement joins TRBV7-2 to TRBJ2-7; TRBD1 is a possible D gene (5 bases). V was trimmed by 1 base and J by 4 bases, leaving 8 bases between them. This CDR3 has 13 residues. Germline lookup yields CDR1 SGHTA and CDR2 FQGNSA. The CDR3 nucleotides are TGTGCCAGCAGCTTAGGACAGAAGTACGAGCAGTACTTC. It encodes CASSLGQKYEQYF.

The genes are TRBV4-1 and TRBJ1-5; TRBD1 aligns across 10 bases. The CDR3 extends over 18 amino acids. V lost 2 bases, J lost 4 bases, and 11 bases stayed unmatched. Germline CDR1 is MGHRA and CDR2 is YSYEKL. CDR3 nucleotide sequence: TGCGCCAGCAGCCAAAATGCGGGACAGGGGACTGAAAATCAGCCCCAGCATTTT. It is translated as CASSQNAGQGTENQPQHF.

The chain recombines TRBV2 with TRBJ2-1; 10 bases are shared with TRBD2. CDR1 is SNHLY and CDR2 is FYNNEI in the germline V gene. Trimming at V came to 4 bases and at J to 6 bases, leaving 9 bases not matched to a gene. The CDR3 is 16 residues long. CDR3 in amino acids: CASSAGKLAGTNEQFF. CDR3 DNA sequence: TGTGCCAGCAGTGCGGGGAAACTAGCGGGGACCAATGAGCAGTTCTTC.

The V call is TRBV7-7, the J call TRBJ2-1; D is undetermined. The CDR3 loop spans 13 amino acids. Trimming stripped 2 bases from V and 9 bases from J, with 11 bases between. CDR1 is SSHAT and CDR2 is FNYEAQ in the germline V gene (reference sequence). The CDR3: CASSLSQFSEQFF. As DNA, the CDR3 is TGTGCCAGCAGCTTATCCCAATTTAGTGAGCAGTTCTTC.

V is TRBV7-2 and J is TRBJ1-4; 7 nucleotides match TRBD1. Trimming took 6 bases from V and 11 from J; bases not matched to a gene: 12. The CDR3 runs 14 residues. Germline V gene data show CDR1 as SGHTA and CDR2 as FQGNSA. The chain's CDR3 is CASSQTGVVEKLFF. The CDR3, as DNA: TGTGCCAGCAGTCAAACAGGGGTGGTCGAGAAACTGTTTTTT.

This clone came up a few times. The chain has TRBV6-5 and TRBJ1-4; the D gene is possibly TRBD1 (5 bases). Germline values: CDR1 MNHEY, CDR2 SVGAGI. The CDR3 is 14 residues long. V was cut by 5 bases and J by 3 bases, with 10 bases left in between. Here the CDR3 reads CASSNTGPNEKLFF. The DNA of the CDR3 is TGTGCCAGCAGTAATACAGGACCTAATGAAAAACTGTTTTTT.

This chain uses TRBV7-9 with TRBJ2-1; D perhaps matches TRBD2 (5 bases). Trimming shortened V by 4 bases and J by 9 bases, and 22 bases separated the two germline ends. The CDR3 runs 16 residues. Germline V gene data show CDR1 as SEHNR and CDR2 as FQNEAQ (reference sequence). CDR3 residues: CASSYSGSIEGVEQFF. CDR3 in DNA: TGTGCCAGCAGCTACTCGGGTAGTATTGAGGGCGTTGAGCAGTTCTTC.

The rearrangement uses TRBV28 and TRBJ2-7; 13 nucleotides agree with TRBD2. Germline V gene data show CDR1 as MDHEN and CDR2 as SYDVKM. Losses at the gene ends were 5 bases for V and 9 bases for J; bases not matched to a gene: 7. The CDR3 length is 14 residues. For the CDR3, the DNA is TGTGCCAGCAGTACTAGCGGGGGGGCCACTGGGCAGTACTTC. Translating it yields CASSTSGGATGQYF.

In its sample, this clone was seen a few times. The genes are TRBV7-8 and TRBJ1-2, with 9 bases identical to TRBD1. Trimming took 5 bases from V and 5 from J; bases not matched to a gene: 6. The CDR3 runs to 14 residues. Germline assignment: CDR1 SGHVS and CDR2 FQNEAQ. CDR3: CASSLRDREYGYTF. The CDR3 region has the DNA TGTGCCAGCAGCCTCCGGGACAGGGAATATGGCTACACCTTC.